These 17 T cell receptor beta chains were sequenced from one sample in a study of technical replicates of blood from four donors (dated 2017 in TCRdb). Libraries were prepared through the immunoSEQ multiplex PCR assay. What TCRdb holds here is the immuneACCESS table cut down to in-frame rearrangements. Part of the clones is not present; checked against another copy, under half of the missing clones reflect an unresolved V gene, and the others are unexplained. Here the sample has 10,000 to 13,000 clones; around 94% occur a single time. Of the sample, roughly 7% falls within the top ten clones. The sample taken for sequencing was PBMCs. These receptors originate from a human donor in good health.

In its sample, this clone was seen a few times. The genes are TRBV6-6 and TRBJ2-5, with D perhaps TRBD1 (6 bases). The CDR3 runs to 15 residues. Germline V gives CDR1 MNHNY, CDR2 SVGAGI (reference sequence). Trimming stripped 7 bases from V and 0 bases from J, with 15 bases between. CDR3 amino acids: CASTLSGVNQETQYF. The DNA for the CDR3 is TGTGCCAGCACCCTATCAGGGGTGAACCAAGAGACCCAGTACTTC.

V is TRBV7-8 and J is TRBJ1-3, with 7 bases that match TRBD1. CDR3 size: 14 residues. Germline CDR1 reads SGHVS; CDR2 reads FQNEAQ. After removal of 2 bases from V and 2 bases from J, the junction contained 0 bases not matched to a gene. This CDR3 is CASSLQGAGNTIYF. In DNA form, the CDR3 reads TGTGCCAGCAGCTTACAGGGGGCTGGAAACACCATATATTTT.

The chain recombines TRBV6-5 with TRBJ2-2; tentatively, D is TRBD2 (6 bases). The germline V gene has CDR1 MNHEY and CDR2 SVGAGI. Trimming took off 1 base at V and 1 base at J, with 10 bases between the two ends. The CDR3 is made up of 16 amino acids. The CDR3 DNA reads TGTGCCAGCAGTTACTACCATAGCGGGAACACCGGGGAGCTGTTTTTT. It is translated as CASSYYHSGNTGELFF.

The chain employs TRBV28 and TRBJ2-1, with 8 bases lining up with TRBD2. Germline V gene lookup returns CDR1 MDHEN and CDR2 SYDVKM. This CDR3 contains 17 residues. The J segment lost 6 bases and the V segment lost 3 bases, leaving 13 bases of the junction unmatched. CDR3 loop: CASSFSHSGNAVNEQFF. As DNA, the CDR3 is TGTGCCAGCAGTTTCTCCCATAGCGGGAATGCTGTCAATGAGCAGTTCTTC.

The chain combines TRBV7-2 with TRBJ2-7, with 10 bases aligning to TRBD1. This CDR3 is built from 15 residues. J gave up 3 bases and V 2 bases, and 4 bases lay outside the gene matches. Germline V lookup: CDR1 SGHTA, CDR2 FQGNSA. This CDR3 is CASSLTGQGFYEQYF. Here the CDR3 DNA reads TGTGCCAGCAGCTTAACGGGACAGGGGTTCTACGAGCAGTACTTC.

V and J are TRBV6-4 and TRBJ2-3, with TRBD2 as a possible D gene (5 bases). CDR1 MRHNA and CDR2 SNTAGT come from the germline V gene. This CDR3 is 16 amino acids long. Trimming removed 2 bases from V and 6 bases from J, with 18 bases in between. In DNA, the CDR3 is TGTGCCAGCAGTGACGGGGTAGCCGACCGAGGGGATACGCAGTATTTT. It encodes CASSDGVADRGDTQYF.

The chain combines TRBV4-1 with TRBJ2-1, with 10 nucleotides matching TRBD2. Germline V CDR1 and CDR2: MGHRA, YSYEKL. V shed 3 bases and J 5 bases; nucleotides not matched to a gene: 7. There are 16 residues in the CDR3. CDR3: CASSHLSGRADNEQFF. The CDR3 DNA sequence: TGCGCCAGCAGCCACCTAAGCGGGAGGGCCGACAATGAGCAGTTCTTC.

This rearrangement joins TRBV11-2 to TRBJ2-3; 11 nucleotides match TRBD2. Trimming removed 5 bases from V and 4 bases from J; junction bases left unmatched: 5. The CDR3 is made up of 15 amino acids. From germline, CDR1 is SGHAT and CDR2 FQNNGV. CDR3 sequence (DNA): TGTGCCAGCAGCGCGCTAGCGGGGGGCCCAGATACGCAGTATTTT. Translating it yields CASSALAGGPDTQYF.

The CDR3 loop is CASSETTGVAGNTIYF. In DNA form, the CDR3 reads TGTGCCAGCAGTGAGACGACAGGGGTTGCTGGAAACACCATATATTTT. The chain links TRBV6-1 to TRBJ1-3, with TRBD1 matching over 8 bases. V shed 3 bases and J 2 bases; nucleotides not matched to a gene: 6. The CDR3 has 16 residues. Germline V gene data show CDR1 as MNHNS and CDR2 as SASEGT.

V usage is TRBV5-1 and J usage is TRBJ2-7; the match to TRBD1 covers 10 bases. The V and J ends lost 4 bases and 4 bases, in that order; junction bases with no gene match: 5. CDR1 and CDR2 (germline): SGHRS, YFSETQ. The CDR3 extends over 14 amino acids. DNA for the CDR3: TGCGCCAGCAGCGCCGGGACAGGGGTATACGAGCAGTACTTC. Residues: CASSAGTGVYEQYF.

This chain connects TRBV2 to TRBJ2-5, with 7 bases lining up with TRBD2. Germline lookup yields CDR1 SNHLY and CDR2 FYNNEI. With 3 bases clipped from V and 4 bases from J, the junction kept 5 bases outside the gene matches. This CDR3 has 14 amino acids. For the CDR3, the DNA is TGTGCCAGCAGTGATCGACTAGCTCGAGAGACCCAGTACTTC. It yields the protein CASSDRLARETQYF.

The rearrangement uses TRBV5-1 and TRBJ2-1, with a possible D match to TRBD1 (7 bases). Germline assignment: CDR1 SGHRS and CDR2 YFSETQ. Trimming stripped 4 bases from V and 4 bases from J, with 9 bases between. The CDR3 extends over 13 amino acids. The CDR3 sequence is CASSAGQYNEQFF. The DNA for the CDR3 is TGCGCCAGCAGCGCGGGACAGTACAATGAGCAGTTCTTC. The full variable domain, in which reference TRBV5-1 and TRBJ2-1 provide the parts outside the CDR3, is KAGVTQTPRYLIKTRGQQVTLSCSPISGHRSVSWYQQTPGQGLQFLFEYFSETQRNKGNFPGRFSGRQFSNSRSEMNVSTLELGDSALYLCASSAGQYNEQFFGPGTRLTVL.

The chain links TRBV27 to TRBJ1-1; D remains unclear. The CDR3 is made up of 15 amino acids. The V gene lost 5 bases and the J gene lost 1 base, with 14 bases spanning the gap. Germline CDR1 MNHEY, CDR2 SMNVEV (reference sequence). The CDR3 loop reads CASSPTPRGNTEAFF. The CDR3 region has the DNA TGTGCCAGCAGTCCTACCCCTCGGGGGAACACTGAAGCTTTCTTT.

The J gene is TRBJ1-5, the V gene TRBV6-6; 9 bases are a match to TRBD1. Germline CDR1 and CDR2: MNHNY and SVGAGI (reference sequence). V shed 2 bases, J shed 7 bases, and the junction held 3 bases outside the gene matches. The length of the CDR3 is 14 residues. CDR3 nucleotides: TGTGCCAGCAGTTACGGGACAGGGCAACAGCCCCAGCATTTT. Its protein product is CASSYGTGQQPQHF.

This sequence joins TRBV30 and TRBJ2-7; D remains ambiguous. Per the germline V gene, CDR1 is GTSNPN and CDR2 is SVGIG (reference sequence). The CDR3 loop spans 13 amino acids. V was cut by 0 bases and J by 3 bases, with 9 bases left in between. The CDR3 sequence: CAWSVANLYEQYF. As DNA, the CDR3 is TGTGCCTGGAGTGTAGCGAACCTCTACGAGCAGTACTTC.

This chain links TRBV30 with TRBJ2-5; 8 bases are shared with TRBD2. The CDR3 contains 14 residues. The junction had 7 bases not matched to a gene; V was cut back by 3 bases and J by 4 bases. The germline gives CDR1 GTSNPN, CDR2 SVGIG (reference sequence). The DNA for the CDR3 is TGTGCCTGGAGCTCAGCGGGAGTTCCAGAGACCCAGTACTTC. Translated, it gives CAWSSAGVPETQYF.

The V and J genes are TRBV11-2 and TRBJ2-7, with 10 bases aligning to TRBD1. Germline CDR1 SGHAT, CDR2 FQNNGV. Trimming removed 4 bases from V and 2 bases from J; junction bases left unmatched: 2. The length of the CDR3 is 14 residues. The CDR3 loop reads CASSSGTGAYEQYF. In nucleotides, the CDR3 is TGTGCCAGCAGCTCCGGGACAGGGGCCTACGAGCAGTACTTC.